This T cell receptor (beta chain) was identified in a study of CD8 T cells in ankylosing spondylitis. Overall study results and limits: There was reportedly significant enrichment of clones that were disease-linked in matched ankylosing spondylitis synovial fluid. Within peripheral blood, clones linked to disease were CD8+ and relatively rare. Earlier reports found some motif variants in synovial fluid and blood in reactive arthritis. Within ankylosing spondylitis blood, a TCR beta motif made up of several highly homologous variants appeared to be characteristic.

Using quantitative 5'-RACE with molecular barcodes, the authors made TCR beta libraries. Each CDR3 protein is one row after TCRdb ran MiXCR on the 5' RACE reads. The table lists around 440,000 distinct CDR3 sequences, under 20% of them singletons. Trimming took 3 bases from V and 0 from J, leaving 13 bases between them. Germline loops: CDR1 KGHDR, CDR2 SFDVKD. The CDR3 runs 17 residues. This clonotype has only a few counts. The antigen is unknown. J is TRBJ2-2 and V is TRBV24-1; possibly TRBD1 for D (6 bases). The clonotype was recovered from a male donor with ankylosing spondylitis. Sequencing used blood, either unsorted or a sorted T cell fraction (not recorded which). CDR3 in DNA: TGTGCCACCAGTGATCCTCGCAGGGGCCCGAACACCGGGGAGCTGTTTTTT. Translation gives CATSDPRRGPNTGELFF.